The 19 T cell receptor beta chains listed next were all sequenced from one sample in a study of prognosis after radiotherapy for stage I lung cancer. Amplification of the TCR beta CDR3 (from genomic DNA) was done by two-round multiplex PCR. Primers specific to each TRBV and TRBJ gene drove first-round PCR. TCRdb used MiXCR to reprocess the multiplex PCR reads, holding one entry per CDR3 protein. The sample has approximately 28,000 distinct CDR3 sequences, about 32% seen once. The sample in question was PBMCs, obtained before or after stereotactic body radiation therapy (not recorded which). The receptors come from a donor over 45 with non-small cell lung cancer.

The rearrangement uses TRBV24-1 and TRBJ2-1, with TRBD2 identical over 8 bases. Germline CDR1 reads KGHDR; CDR2 reads SFDVKD. The CDR3 is 14 residues long. J gave up 5 bases and V 4 bases, and 3 bases lay outside the gene matches. CDR3 sequence (DNA): TGTGCCACCAGTGAGAGCGGGAGCGACAATGAGCAGTTCTTC. Its translation: CATSESGSDNEQFF.

The table lists this clonotype with many counts. The chain recombines TRBV28 with TRBJ2-7; 7 bases match TRBD1. Germline V CDR1 and CDR2: MDHEN, SYDVKM. This CDR3 is built from 14 residues. Trimming at V came to 3 bases and at J to 2 bases, leaving 4 bases not matched to a gene. CDR3 sequence (DNA): TGTGCCAGCAGTTTTCCCGGGACAGCCTACGAGCAGTACTTC. It yields the protein CASSFPGTAYEQYF.

This clonotype appeared many times. A much larger clone differs from this one at a single base, so this may be a read error. This likely comes from a read error, as the CDR3 has no conserved phenylalanine or tryptophan at its end. The chain joins TRBV11-2 to TRBJ2-7; D not certain. V was pared by 6 bases and J by 2 bases, with 14 bases between. CDR1 and CDR2 (germline): SGHAT, FQNNGV. The CDR3 is 14 amino acids. The CDR3: CASSRDPLTYEQYL. CDR3 bases: TGTGCCAGCAGTCGAGATCCTCTAACCTACGAGCAGTACCTC.

This clonotype was counted at least ten times. The chain carries TRBV14 and TRBJ1-3; D not resolved. This CDR3 has 16 amino acids. The germline V gene has CDR1 SGHDN and CDR2 FVKESK. V lost 3 bases and J 0 bases, leaving 12 bases between the germline ends. The CDR3 DNA reads as TGTGCCAGCAGCCACCACAGTTTTCTCTCTGGAAACACCATATATTTT. Encoded protein: CASSHHSFLSGNTIYF.

This clonotype was seen more than once but under ten times. A read error may be the cause here, since a much bigger clone is one base away. The chain employs TRBV9 and TRBJ1-2, with D possibly TRBD1 on 5 matching bases. CDR1 and CDR2 (germline): SGDLS, YYNGEE. The CDR3 runs to 15 residues. The CDR3 sequence is CASSAQTDLNYGCTF. CDR3 DNA sequence: TGTGCCAGCAGCGCTCAGACAGACCTAAACTATGGCTGCACCTTC.

This clonotype was found many times. This chain joins TRBV2 and TRBJ1-1; D not certain. There are 14 residues in the CDR3. Germline assignment: CDR1 SNHLY and CDR2 FYNNEI. Trimming removed 6 bases from V and 3 bases from J, with 14 bases in between. CDR3 sequence reads: CASRVPRSDTEAFF. The CDR3 DNA sequence: TGTGCCAGCAGGGTCCCACGGTCCGACACTGAAGCTTTCTTT.

This clonotype was detected many times. J is TRBJ2-3 and V is TRBV3-1; D call uncertain. V was pared by 1 base and J by 5 bases, with 7 bases between. In germline, CDR1 is LGHDT, CDR2 YNNKEL (reference sequence). CDR3 size: 13 residues. The CDR3 nucleotides are TGTGCCAGCAGCCAAGGGACGGGAGATACGCAGTATTTT. Its protein is CASSQGTGDTQYF.

This clonotype was seen ten or more times. The CDR3 here is CASSLGHRGELFF. The CDR3 region has the DNA TGTGCCAGCAGCTTGGGACACCGCGGGGAGCTGTTTTTT. The rearrangement links TRBV11-2 to TRBJ2-2; TRBD1 might be the D (6 bases). V was trimmed by 3 bases and J by 7 bases, leaving 9 bases between them. Germline V lookup: CDR1 SGHAT, CDR2 FQNNGV. The CDR3 has 13 amino acids.

This clonotype was counted ten times or more. V is TRBV12-3 or TRBV12-4 and J is TRBJ1-1, with 9 bases identical to TRBD1. There are 13 residues in the CDR3. V trimming: 7 bases; J trimming: 7 bases; junction bases outside the gene matches: 7. The CDR3 DNA follows: TGTGCCAGCACGGGACAGGGAACAATTGAAGCTTTCTTT. Translation: CASTGQGTIEAFF.

At least ten counts were recorded for this clonotype. This chain connects TRBV6-1 to TRBJ2-3, with D unresolved. The CDR3 is 12 amino acids. CDR1 is MNHNS and CDR2 is SASEGT in the germline V gene. V lost 8 bases and J lost 1, with 7 bases in between. CDR3 sequence reads: CASGRRTDTQYF. CDR3 nucleotides: TGTGCCAGCGGGCGCCGCACAGATACGCAGTATTTT.

This clonotype occurred many times. The J gene is TRBJ1-1, the V gene TRBV7-2; D remains unclear. V was clipped by 5 bases and J by 11 bases, with 18 bases between them. Germline V lookup: CDR1 SGHTA, CDR2 FQGNSA. This CDR3 comprises 13 residues. In nucleotides, the CDR3 is TGTGCCAGCAGCCGTGGACCACCCTCAATGGCTTTCTTT. Translating gives CASSRGPPSMAFF.

On this clonotype: A much larger clone sits a single nucleotide away, making a read error possible. The chain joins TRBV25-1 to TRBJ2-5, with 7 bases lining up with TRBD1. The length of the CDR3 is 15 residues. Germline V gives CDR1 MGHDK, CDR2 SYGVNS. With V trimmed by 2 bases and J by 5 bases, 8 bases remained unmatched. The CDR3 region is CASSEGTEGPETQYF. The CDR3 DNA reads as TGTGCCAGCAGTGAAGGGACAGAGGGCCCGGAGACCCAGTACTTC. Full variable domain (outside the CDR3, taken from reference TRBV25-1 and TRBJ2-5): EADIYQTPRYLVIGTGKKITLECSQTMGHDKMYWYQQDPGMELHLIHYSYGVNSTEKGDLSSESTVSRIRTEHFPLTLESARPSHTSQYLCASSEGTEGPETQYFGPGTRLLVL.

Ten or more counts support this clonotype. The V and J genes are TRBV7-9 and TRBJ2-1, with a tentative D call TRBD1 (6 bases). The germline CDR1 and CDR2 sequences are SEHNR and FQNEAQ (reference sequence). There are 11 residues in the CDR3. This CDR3 reads CLVTWGPEQFF. In DNA form, the CDR3 reads TGTCTCGTCACCTGGGGGCCTGAGCAGTTCTTC.

The table lists this clonotype with many counts. V gene TRBV5-8 combines with J gene TRBJ1-1; D gene ambiguous. The germline V gene encodes CDR1 SGHTS and CDR2 YDEGEE. Trimming took off 4 bases at V and 0 bases at J, with 10 bases between the two ends. CDR3 size: 14 residues. Here the CDR3 reads CASSPRKMNTEAFF. The CDR3 nucleotides read TGTGCCAGCAGCCCAAGAAAAATGAACACTGAAGCTTTCTTT. Looking up the rest from reference TRBV5-8 and TRBJ1-1 gives the full variable domain: EAGVTQSPTHLIKTRGQQATLRCSPISGHTSVYWYQQALGLGLQFLLWYDEGEERNRGNFPPRFSGRQFPNYSSELNVNALELEDSALYLCASSPRKMNTEAFFGQGTRLTVV.

The chain joins TRBV11-2 to TRBJ2-3; no clear D. Looked up from germline, CDR1 is SGHAT and CDR2 is FQNNGV. V gave up 5 bases and J gave up 6 bases, with 12 bases separating them. The CDR3 loop spans 13 amino acids. Here the CDR3 DNA reads TGTGCCAGCAGCAGTAGTAGGCTTGATACGCAGTATTTT. Translation: CASSSSRLDTQYF.

There are many counts of this clonotype. The chain combines TRBV28 with TRBJ2-1, with D hard to call. Per germline, CDR1 MDHEN and CDR2 SYDVKM. The CDR3 has 15 amino acids. V shed 6 bases and J shed 0 bases, with 12 bases lying between them. The CDR3 loop reads CASSPGPSSYNEQFF. For the CDR3, the DNA is TGTGCCAGCAGCCCGGGCCCGAGCTCCTACAATGAGCAGTTCTTC.

This chain joins TRBV12-3 or TRBV12-4 and TRBJ1-2, with D tentatively TRBD1 (5 bases). Between the trimmed V and J ends, which lost 5 bases and 4 bases, there was a span of 17 bases. CDR3 length: 15 residues. The CDR3 here is CASSPPGQPLYGYTF. CDR3 sequence (DNA): TGTGCCAGCAGTCCACCAGGACAACCCCTCTATGGCTACACCTTC.

This clonotype was picked up a small number of times. A single base separates this from a much larger clone, so it may be a read error. The chain has TRBV9 and TRBJ2-3; D not certain. CDR3 size: 17 residues. Germline assignment: CDR1 SGDLS and CDR2 YYNGEE. The CDR3 DNA reads TGTTCCAGCAGCGTAGTGAGCCGGGCCTCCAGCACAGATACGCAGTATTTT. It yields the protein CSSSVVSRASSTDTQYF.

About this clonotype: A read error is possible here, since a much larger clone lies one base away. V is TRBV27 and J is TRBJ2-3, with D maybe TRBD1 (6 bases). The CDR3 loop spans 16 amino acids. V was clipped by 5 bases and J by 4 bases, with 19 bases between them. CDR1 is MNHEY and CDR2 is SMNVEV in the germline V gene (reference sequence). CDR3 DNA: TGTGCCAGCAGTGACTCGGGACATGGGGCTGCAGATACGCAGTATTTT. It yields the protein CASSDSGHGAADTQYF.